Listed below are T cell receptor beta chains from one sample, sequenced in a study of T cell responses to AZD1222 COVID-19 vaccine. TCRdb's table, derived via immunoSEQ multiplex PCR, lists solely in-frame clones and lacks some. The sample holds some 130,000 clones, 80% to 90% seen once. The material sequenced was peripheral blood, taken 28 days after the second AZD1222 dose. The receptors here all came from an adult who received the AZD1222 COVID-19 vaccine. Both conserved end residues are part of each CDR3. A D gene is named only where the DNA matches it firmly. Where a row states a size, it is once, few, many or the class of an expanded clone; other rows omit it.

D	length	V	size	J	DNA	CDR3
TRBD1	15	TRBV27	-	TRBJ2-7	TGTGCCAGCAGTTTAGGGGGACAGGACGGCTACGAGCAGTACTTC	CASSLGGQDGYEQYF
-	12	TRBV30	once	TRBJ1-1	TGTGCCTGGGCAGGGATGAACACTGAAGCTTTCTTT	CAWAGMNTEAFF
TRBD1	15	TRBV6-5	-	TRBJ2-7	TGTGCCAGCACCGAAAGGGGGACAGGGGGCTACGAGCAGTACTTC	CASTERGTGGYEQYF
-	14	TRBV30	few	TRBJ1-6	TGTGCCTGGAGCCTTGTACAGTATAATTCACCCCTCCACTTT	CAWSLVQYNSPLHF
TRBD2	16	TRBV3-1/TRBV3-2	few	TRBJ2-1	TGTGCCAGCAGCCATGCCTCAGCGGGAGCTTTTAATGAGCAGTTCTTC	CASSHASAGAFNEQFF
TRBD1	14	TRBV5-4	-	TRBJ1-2	TGTGCCAGCAGCCCAGGGGGCGAGAACTATGGCTACACCTTC	CASSPGGENYGYTF
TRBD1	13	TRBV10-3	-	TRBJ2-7	TGTGCCATCAGTGAGTCCAACAGGGGCGAGCAGTACTTC	CAISESNRGEQYF
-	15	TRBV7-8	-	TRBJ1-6	TGTGCCAGCAGCTTAGCGGCAGGCTATAATTCACCCCTCCACTTT	CASSLAAGYNSPLHF
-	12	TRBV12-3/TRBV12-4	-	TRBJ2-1	TGTGCCGCGACGAGAGGGGTGAATGAGCAGTTCTTC	CAATRGVNEQFF
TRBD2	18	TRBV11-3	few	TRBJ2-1	TGTGCCAGCAGCCCACGGACTAGCGGGGGCCCTTTGGTAAATGAGCAGTTCTTC	CASSPRTSGGPLVNEQFF
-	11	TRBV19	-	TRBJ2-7	TGTGCCACCCGGACCAGCTACGAGCAGTACTTC	CATRTSYEQYF
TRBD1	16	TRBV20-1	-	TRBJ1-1	TGCAGTGCTAGTCCACCGGTGGCGGGACAGGGAACTGAAGCTTTCTTT	CSASPPVAGQGTEAFF
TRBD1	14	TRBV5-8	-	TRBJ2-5	TGTGCCAGCAGCTTTGACAGGGTAGGCGAGACCCAGTACTTC	CASSFDRVGETQYF
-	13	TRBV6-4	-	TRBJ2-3	TGTGCCAGCAGTGACTTAGGGGCGGATACGCAGTATTTT	CASSDLGADTQYF
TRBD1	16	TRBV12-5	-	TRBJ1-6	TGTGCTAGTGGTTTGGGCACAACAGGGGGTAATTCACCCCTCCACTTT	CASGLGTTGGNSPLHF
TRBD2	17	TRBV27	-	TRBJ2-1	TGTGCCAGCAGTCTCCGGACTAGCGGGAGCTCCTACAATGAGCAGTTCTTC	CASSLRTSGSSYNEQFF
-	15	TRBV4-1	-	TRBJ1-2	TGCGCCAGCAGCCAAGTAGGAGCCTGGAACTATGGCTACACCTTC	CASSQVGAWNYGYTF
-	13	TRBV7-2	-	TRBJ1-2	TGTGCCAGCAGCTTAGACAGGAGCACAGGCTACACCTTC	CASSLDRSTGYTF
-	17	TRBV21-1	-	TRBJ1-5	TGTGCCAGCAGCAAAGCTACAAGGACAGGTAACAATCAGCCCCAGCATTTT	CASSKATRTGNNQPQHF
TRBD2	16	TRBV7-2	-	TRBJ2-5	TGTGCCAGCAGCTCCGGGAGCCTAGCGGGGGGAGAGACCCAGTACTTC	CASSSGSLAGGETQYF
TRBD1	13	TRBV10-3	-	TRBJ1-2	TGTGCCATCAGTGGGGGACAGGGCTATGGCTACACCTTC	CAISGGQGYGYTF
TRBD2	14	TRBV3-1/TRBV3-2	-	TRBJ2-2	TGTGCCAGCAAGTTACGGGAGGCCACCGGGGAGCTGTTTTTT	CASKLREATGELFF
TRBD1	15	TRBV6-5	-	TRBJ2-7	TGTGCCAGCAGTTTTAGACAGGGGGCGACCTACGAGCAGTACTTC	CASSFRQGATYEQYF
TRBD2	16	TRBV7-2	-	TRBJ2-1	TGTGCCAGCAGCTTAGGGCGGGGGGGCTCCTACAATGAGCAGTTCTTC	CASSLGRGGSYNEQFF
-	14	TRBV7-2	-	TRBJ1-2	TGTGCCAGCAGCTTAGTTAACGGGCAGCTGAGTAAAACCTTC	CASSLVNGQLSKTF
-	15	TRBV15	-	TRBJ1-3	TGTGCCACCAGCAGAGATGGGGCATTCGGAAACACCATATATTTT	CATSRDGAFGNTIYF
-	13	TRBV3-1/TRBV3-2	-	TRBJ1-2	TGTGCCAGTGGGAATGGGGCGGACTATGGCTACACCTTC	CASGNGADYGYTF
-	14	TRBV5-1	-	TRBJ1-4	TGCGCCAGCAGCTCCGGGACGGCGAATGAAAAACTGTTTTTT	CASSSGTANEKLFF
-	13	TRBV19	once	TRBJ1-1	TGTGCCAGTAGTATAGGCAGGGGCACTGAAGCTTTCTTT	CASSIGRGTEAFF
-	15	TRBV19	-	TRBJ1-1	TGTGCCAGTAGCCAACAGGCCTCGGGGGACACTGAAGCTTTCTTT	CASSQQASGDTEAFF
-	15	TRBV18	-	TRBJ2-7	TGTGCCAGCTCACCAAGTTTAGGGATAATCGACGAGCAGTACTTC	CASSPSLGIIDEQYF
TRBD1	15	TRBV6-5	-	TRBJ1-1	TGTGCCAGCAGTATACAGGGGAAGGTGAACACTGAAGCTTTCTTT	CASSIQGKVNTEAFF
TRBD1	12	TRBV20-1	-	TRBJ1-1	TGCAGTGCTAGTTCAGGGGGCACTGAAGCTTTCTTT	CSASSGGTEAFF
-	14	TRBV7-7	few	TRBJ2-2	TGTGCCAGCAGCTTAGGGTCTGGGACCGGGGAGCTGTTTTTT	CASSLGSGTGELFF
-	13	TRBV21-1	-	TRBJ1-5	TGTGCCAGCAGCAGGCGTAGCAATCAGCCCCAGCATTTT	CASSRRSNQPQHF
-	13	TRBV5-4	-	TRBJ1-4	TGTGCCAGCAGCTCCCTACCTAATGAAAAACTGTTTTTT	CASSSLPNEKLFF
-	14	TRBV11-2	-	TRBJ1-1	TGTGCCAGCAGCTTAGTACAGGGGAACACTGAAGCTTTCTTT	CASSLVQGNTEAFF
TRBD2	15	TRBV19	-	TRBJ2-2	TGTGCCAGTAAGGAGAAGCGGGAAGACACCGGGGAGCTGTTTTTT	CASKEKREDTGELFF
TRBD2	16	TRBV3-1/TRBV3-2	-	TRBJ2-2	TGTGCCAGCGCGGGGGGAGTAGCGGGAGGTACCGGGGAGCTGTTTTTT	CASAGGVAGGTGELFF
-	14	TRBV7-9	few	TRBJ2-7	TGTGCCAGCAGCCCTGGTGGGGGCTCCTACGAGCAGTACTTC	CASSPGGGSYEQYF
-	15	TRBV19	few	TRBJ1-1	TGTGCCAGTAGTACCCACGAGATTTGGAACACTGAAGCTTTCTTT	CASSTHEIWNTEAFF
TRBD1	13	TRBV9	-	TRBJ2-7	TGTGCCAGCAGCGCAGGGGGCTACTACGAGCAGTACTTC	CASSAGGYYEQYF
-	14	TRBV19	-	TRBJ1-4	TGTGCCAGTAGTATACAGGGTACTAATGAAAAACTGTTTTTT	CASSIQGTNEKLFF
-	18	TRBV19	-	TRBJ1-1	TGTGCCAGTAGTATAGATCCTACGGGGCACAGGGCGAACACTGAAGCTTTCTTT	CASSIDPTGHRANTEAFF
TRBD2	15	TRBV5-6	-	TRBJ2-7	TGTGCCAGCAGCTTGGGTGGCGGGGGATCCTACGAGCAGTACTTC	CASSLGGGGSYEQYF
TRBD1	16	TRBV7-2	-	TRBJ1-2	TGTGCCAGCAGCCACTTTCGGGCAGGGGGGAACTATGGCTACACCTTC	CASSHFRAGGNYGYTF
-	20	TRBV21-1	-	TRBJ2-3	TGTGCCAGCAGCAAAGGGGGGGCAGCTTGTTCCCCGCCTCACACAGATACGCAGTATTTT	CASSKGGAACSPPHTDTQYF
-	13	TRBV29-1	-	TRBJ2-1	TGCAGCGTTGAAGAGCTGGGGGGCAGTGAGCAGTTCTTC	CSVEELGGSEQFF
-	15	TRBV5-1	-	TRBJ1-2	TGCGCCAGCAGCTTGGGTGTAGGGCCCAACTATGGCTACACCTTC	CASSLGVGPNYGYTF
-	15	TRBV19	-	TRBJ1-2	TGTGCCAGTACCCCCACTACCTCTTTTGGCTATGGCTACACCTTC	CASTPTTSFGYGYTF
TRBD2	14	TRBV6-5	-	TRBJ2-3	TGTGCCAGCAAACTAGCGGTGAGCACAGATACGCAGTATTTT	CASKLAVSTDTQYF
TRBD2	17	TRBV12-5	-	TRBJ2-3	TGTGCTAGTGGTCTCGGACTAGCTCCAGGGGGCACAGATACGCAGTATTTT	CASGLGLAPGGTDTQYF
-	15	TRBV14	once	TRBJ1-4	TGTGCCAGCAGCCAAGGCGGAGAAACCAATGAAAAACTGTTTTTT	CASSQGGETNEKLFF